This T cell receptor beta chain was sequenced for a study of T-cell memory formation after mild COVID-19. TCRdb re-derived calls from the 5' RACE reads in MiXCR, one entry per CDR3 protein. The profile covers some 65,000 distinct CDR3 sequences, with 16% appearing a single time and 25% to 35% taken by the ten largest. Germline V gene sequence: CDR1 SGHKS, CDR2 YYEKEE (reference sequence). The length of the CDR3 is 13 residues. The ends lost 3 bases at V and 5 bases at J; junction bases unmatched: 4. Material for sequencing was PBMCs or a T cell subset sorted from them (not recorded which). The genes are TRBV5-5 and TRBJ1-2, with 7 bases identical to TRBD1. This TCR was sampled from an adult woman who had mild COVID-19 (a few samples of this study predate the infection). Cell type and time point are not known. The CDR3 coding sequence is TGTGCCAGCAGCTCCGACAGGGCGTATGGCTACACCTTC. It yields the protein CASSSDRAYGYTF.